The rows below give T cell receptor beta chains drawn from one sample of a study of graft-versus-host responses after intestinal transplantation. The method was immunoSEQ multiplex PCR; TCRdb's version includes in-frame clones alone and lacks a portion of them. The data show 45,000 to 60,000 clones, about nine tenths seen once. These TCRs' antigens remain unknown. This specimen consisted of unstimulated CD4+ T cells sorted from spleen or lymph node cells, obtained before transplant. The receptors shown here come from a human donor who was the organ donor for an intestinal transplant. Both conserved end residues are part of each CDR3. A D gene is named only where the DNA matches it firmly. Expanded clones are given a class, and other clones once, few, many or no size at all.

DNA: TGTGCCAGCAGTTTTAGGAGGGTTGTGACTGAAGCTTTCTTT
CDR3: CASSFRRVVTEAFF
J: TRBJ1-1
length: 14
D: -
size: -
V: TRBV28

DNA: TGTGCCAGTAGTATAGCGGGAGCGAACACCGGGGAGCTGTTTTTT
CDR3: CASSIAGANTGELFF
J: TRBJ2-2
length: 15
D: -
size: -
V: TRBV19

DNA: TGCGCCAGCAGCCTCGCCGGGACAGGGGCCCAAGAGGCCCAGTACTTC
CDR3: CASSLAGTGAQEAQYF
J: TRBJ2-5
length: 16
D: TRBD1
size: -
V: TRBV5-1

DNA: TGTGCCAGCAGTTCCCACAGGGGGTACAATGAGCAGTTCTTC
CDR3: CASSSHRGYNEQFF
J: TRBJ2-1
length: 14
D: TRBD1
size: -
V: TRBV27

DNA: TGTGCCAGCAGCTTAAATGCCCTCACAGATACGCAGTATTTT
CDR3: CASSLNALTDTQYF
J: TRBJ2-3
length: 14
D: -
size: -
V: TRBV7-9

DNA: TGTGCCAGCAGCTTGGGACAGGGGGCTAATGAAAAACTGTTTTTT
CDR3: CASSLGQGANEKLFF
J: TRBJ1-4
length: 15
D: TRBD1
size: -
V: TRBV5-4

DNA: TGTGCCGTTCTCGGGGGGGCAAGCTCCTACGAGCAGTACTTC
CDR3: CAVLGGASSYEQYF
J: TRBJ2-7
length: 14
D: TRBD2
size: -
V: TRBV28

DNA: TGTGCCAGCACTTCCGACCCGGGCCGGGCGGGTATTCCTGGCTACACCTTC
CDR3: CASTSDPGRAGIPGYTF
J: TRBJ1-2
length: 17
D: -
size: -
V: TRBV28

DNA: TGTGCCAGCAGTCCACGACAGAGCACAGATACGCAGTATTTT
CDR3: CASSPRQSTDTQYF
J: TRBJ2-3
length: 14
D: -
size: -
V: TRBV6-1

DNA: TGTGCCAGCACCCTAGGTGGGGCGTCTAATGAAAAACTGTTTTTT
CDR3: CASTLGGASNEKLFF
J: TRBJ1-4
length: 15
D: -
size: -
V: TRBV7-2

DNA: TGCGCCAGCAGTGGGACAGGGTCGTCCTACGAGCAGTACTTC
CDR3: CASSGTGSSYEQYF
J: TRBJ2-7
length: 14
D: TRBD1
size: -
V: TRBV5-1

DNA: TGTGCCAGCAGTTTTGCAGCTAATCAGCCCCAGCATTTT
CDR3: CASSFAANQPQHF
J: TRBJ1-5
length: 13
D: -
size: once
V: TRBV28

DNA: TGTGCCAGTAGTTCGGACAGGCGGGGGGACTATGGCTACACCTTC
CDR3: CASSSDRRGDYGYTF
J: TRBJ1-2
length: 15
D: TRBD1
size: -
V: TRBV19

DNA: TGTGCCAGCAGCCAAGGGACTAGCGGGGTCTATGAGCAGTTCTTC
CDR3: CASSQGTSGVYEQFF
J: TRBJ2-1
length: 15
D: TRBD2
size: -
V: TRBV4-2

DNA: TGTGCCAGCAGTTACTCTGGCGGGAGGGCCAATGAGCAGTTCTTC
CDR3: CASSYSGGRANEQFF
J: TRBJ2-1
length: 15
D: TRBD2
size: -
V: TRBV6-5

DNA: TGTGCCAGCAGACAAACTAGCGGGTCCTACGAGCAGTACTTC
CDR3: CASRQTSGSYEQYF
J: TRBJ2-7
length: 14
D: TRBD2
size: -
V: TRBV27

DNA: TGCGCCAGCAGCGATGGGTGGGCGGGGGACACTGAAGCTTTCTTT
CDR3: CASSDGWAGDTEAFF
J: TRBJ1-1
length: 15
D: -
size: few
V: TRBV5-1

DNA: TGTGCCAGCAGCGTAGAGGGGGCGGCTCAGAACACTGAAGCTTTCTTT
CDR3: CASSVEGAAQNTEAFF
J: TRBJ1-1
length: 16
D: TRBD1
size: -
V: TRBV9

DNA: TGTGCCAGCAGTCCCCACCGGGACAGGGACCACGAGCAGTACTTC
CDR3: CASSPHRDRDHEQYF
J: TRBJ2-7
length: 15
D: TRBD1
size: -
V: TRBV28